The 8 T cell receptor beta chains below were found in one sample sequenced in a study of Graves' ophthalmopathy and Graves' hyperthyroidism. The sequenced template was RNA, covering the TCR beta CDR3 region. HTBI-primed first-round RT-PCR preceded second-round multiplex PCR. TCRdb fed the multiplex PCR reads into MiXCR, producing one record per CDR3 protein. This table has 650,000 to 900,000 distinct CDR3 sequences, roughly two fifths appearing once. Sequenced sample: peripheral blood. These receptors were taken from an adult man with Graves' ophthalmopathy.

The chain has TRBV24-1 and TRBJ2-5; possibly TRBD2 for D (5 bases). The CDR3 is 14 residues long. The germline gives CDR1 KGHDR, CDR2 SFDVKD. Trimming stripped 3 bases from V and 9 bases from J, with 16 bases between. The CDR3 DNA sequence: TGTGCCACCAGTGATAGTAGGGCAGCAGCGGCCCAGTACTTC. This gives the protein CATSDSRAAAAQYF.

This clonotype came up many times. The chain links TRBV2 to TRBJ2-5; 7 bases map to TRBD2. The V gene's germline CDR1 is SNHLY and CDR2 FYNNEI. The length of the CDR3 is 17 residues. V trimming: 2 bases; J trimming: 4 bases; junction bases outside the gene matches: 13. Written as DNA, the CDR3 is TGTGCCAGCAGTGAATCGGCAGCGGGAAGGGCGGGAGAGACCCAGTACTTC. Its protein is CASSESAAGRAGETQYF.

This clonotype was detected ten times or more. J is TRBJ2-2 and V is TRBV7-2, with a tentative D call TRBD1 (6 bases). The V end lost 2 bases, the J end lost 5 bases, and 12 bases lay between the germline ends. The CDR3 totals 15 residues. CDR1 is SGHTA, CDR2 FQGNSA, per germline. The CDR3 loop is CASSLFMGATGELFF. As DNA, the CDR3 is TGTGCCAGCAGCTTATTCATGGGGGCGACCGGGGAGCTGTTTTTT.

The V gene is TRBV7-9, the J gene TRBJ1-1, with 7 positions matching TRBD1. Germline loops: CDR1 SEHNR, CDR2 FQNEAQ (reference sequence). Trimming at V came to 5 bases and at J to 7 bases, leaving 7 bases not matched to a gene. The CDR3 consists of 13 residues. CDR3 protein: CASSRTGPDEAFF. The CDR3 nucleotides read TGTGCCAGCAGCCGGACAGGCCCTGATGAAGCTTTCTTT.

CDR3 sequence: CASRPSWTEAFF. In DNA form, the CDR3 reads TGTGCCAGCAGGCCTAGCTGGACTGAAGCTTTCTTT. The V gene is TRBV10-3, the J gene TRBJ1-1; D not certain. With 10 bases removed from V and 5 bases from J, the gap between germline ends came to 14 bases. The CDR3 contains 12 residues. Per the germline V gene, CDR1 is ENHRY and CDR2 is SYGVKD.

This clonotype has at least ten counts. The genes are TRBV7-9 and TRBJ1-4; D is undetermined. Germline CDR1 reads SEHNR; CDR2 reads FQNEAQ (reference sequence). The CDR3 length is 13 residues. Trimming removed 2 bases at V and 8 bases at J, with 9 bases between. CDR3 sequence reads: CASSLIAGEKLFF. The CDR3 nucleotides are TGTGCCAGCAGCTTAATAGCCGGGGAAAAACTGTTTTTT.

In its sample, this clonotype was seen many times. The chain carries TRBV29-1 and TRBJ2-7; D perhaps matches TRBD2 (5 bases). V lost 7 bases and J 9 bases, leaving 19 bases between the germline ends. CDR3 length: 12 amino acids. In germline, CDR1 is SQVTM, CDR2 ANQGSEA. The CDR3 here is CSGGPTNEGQYF. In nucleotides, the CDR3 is TGCAGCGGAGGCCCCACTAACGAGGGGCAGTACTTC.

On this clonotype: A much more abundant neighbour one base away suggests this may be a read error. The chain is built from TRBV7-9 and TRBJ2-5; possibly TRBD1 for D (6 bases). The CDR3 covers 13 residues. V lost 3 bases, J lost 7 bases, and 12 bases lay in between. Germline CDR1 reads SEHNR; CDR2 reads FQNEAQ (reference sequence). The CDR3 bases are TGTGCCAGCAGCTTCACAGGGCTTGGGACCCAGTACTTC. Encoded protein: CASSFTGLGTQYF.